This T cell receptor (beta chain) was profiled in a study of blood T cell repertoires in COVID-19. The CDR3 covers 13 residues. Germline CDR1 and CDR2: SGDLS and YYNGEE. V shed 0 bases and J shed 2 bases, with 4 bases lying between them. This clone has a single count. Here immunoSEQ multiplex PCR was the method, and the copy in TCRdb shows in-frame clones only, minus some. Here the sample spans 350,000 to 450,000 clones, about 89% being singletons. V and J are TRBV9 and TRBJ2-3; D ambiguous. The sample consisted of peripheral blood. The origin of this receptor is a middle-aged man with acute or convalescent COVID-19. The DNA of the CDR3 is TGTGCCAGCAGCGTAGGGGCCACAGATACGCAGTATTTT. This sequence encodes CASSVGATDTQYF.